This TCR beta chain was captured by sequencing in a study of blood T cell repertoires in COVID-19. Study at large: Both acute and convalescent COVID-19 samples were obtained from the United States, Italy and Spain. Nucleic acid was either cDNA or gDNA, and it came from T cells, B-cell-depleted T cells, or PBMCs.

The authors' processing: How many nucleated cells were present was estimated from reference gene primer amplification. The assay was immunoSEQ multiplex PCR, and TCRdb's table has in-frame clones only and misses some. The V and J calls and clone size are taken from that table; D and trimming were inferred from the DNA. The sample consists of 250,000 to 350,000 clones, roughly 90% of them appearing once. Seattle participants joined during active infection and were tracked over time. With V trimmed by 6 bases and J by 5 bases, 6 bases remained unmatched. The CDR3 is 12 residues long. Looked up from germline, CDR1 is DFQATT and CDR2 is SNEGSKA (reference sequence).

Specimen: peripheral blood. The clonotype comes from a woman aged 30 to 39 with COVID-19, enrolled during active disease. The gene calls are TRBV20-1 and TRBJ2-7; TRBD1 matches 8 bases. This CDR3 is CSASDRGNEQYF. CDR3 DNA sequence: TGCAGTGCCAGTGACAGGGGAAACGAGCAGTACTTC.